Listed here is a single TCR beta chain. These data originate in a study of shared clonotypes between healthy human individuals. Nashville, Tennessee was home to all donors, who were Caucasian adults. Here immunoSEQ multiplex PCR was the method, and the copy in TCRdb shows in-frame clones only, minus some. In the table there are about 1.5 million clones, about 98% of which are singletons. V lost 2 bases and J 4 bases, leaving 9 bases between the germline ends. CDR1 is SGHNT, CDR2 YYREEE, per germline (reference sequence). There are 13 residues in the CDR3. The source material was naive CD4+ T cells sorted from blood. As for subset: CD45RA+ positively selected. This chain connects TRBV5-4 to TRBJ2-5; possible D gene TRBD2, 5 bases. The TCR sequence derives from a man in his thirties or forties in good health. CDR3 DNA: TGTGCCAGCAGCTTTGACGGAGGAGAGACCCAGTACTTC. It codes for CASSFDGGETQYF.